Reported below is one T cell receptor beta chain. The data belong to a study of blood T cell repertoires in COVID-19. Study context: Specimens from acute and convalescent COVID-19 originated in the United States, Italy and Spain. In each case, the material was cDNA or gDNA derived from T cells, B-cell-depleted T cells, or PBMCs.

There are 18 residues in the CDR3. Per germline, CDR1 LNHNV and CDR2 YYDKDF (reference sequence). V was pared by 1 base and J by 6 bases, with 9 bases of the junction left unmatched. In the original analysis: By means of reference gene primer amplification, nucleated cell counts were estimated. Sequenced by immunoSEQ multiplex PCR; TCRdb stores in-frame clones only, minus some. V, J and clone size were drawn from that table, and D and trimming were deduced from the DNA. Of around 70,000 clones listed, under 85% are singletons. This clonotype was obtained from a woman aged 50 to 60 with acute or convalescent COVID-19. The rearrangement links TRBV15 to TRBJ2-2; 12 bases are shared with TRBD1. The sample taken for sequencing was peripheral blood. The DNA for the CDR3 is TGTGCCACCAGCAGAGCGGGGACAGGGGGCGCGTCGTCCGGGGAGCTGTTTTTT. Its protein product is CATSRAGTGGASSGELFF. Filled out from reference TRBV15 and TRBJ2-2, the complete variable domain reads DAMVIQNPRYQVTQFGKPVTLSCSQTLNHNVMYWYQQKSSQAPKLLFHYYDKDFNNEADTPDNFQSRRPNTSFCFLDIRSPGLGDTAMYLCATSRAGTGGASSGELFFGEGSRLTVL.